The text below deals with one TCR beta chain. Its target is not known. The data were obtained in a study of identical twins. Findings and limits, study-wide: Not following the same donors, the study drew its conclusions from cross-sectional statistical analysis. Where out-of-frame alpha sequences were twin-shared, they showed excess low generation probability.

The germline gives CDR1 SGHVS, CDR2 FQNEAQ. Trimming removed 8 bases from V and 0 bases from J, with 28 bases in between. The CDR3 extends over 19 amino acids. Template switching (which added a universal primer site) was used, and cDNA carried unique molecular identifiers. TCRdb fed the 5' RACE reads into MiXCR, producing one record per CDR3 protein. The profile covers 260,000 or so distinct CDR3 sequences, with 6% to 8.5% appearing a single time and around 5% taken by the ten largest. The sample was also linked to a second study, of yellow fever vaccine responses in identical twins.

This receptor was identified in a woman younger than 30 in good health. Input material: CD8+ T cells sorted from blood. The V call is TRBV7-8, the J call TRBJ2-5; perhaps TRBD2 as D (6 bases). CDR3 region: CASAPTVGGIEENQETQYF. As DNA, the CDR3 is TGTGCCAGCGCTCCGACGGTGGGCGGGATAGAGGAAAACCAAGAGACCCAGTACTTC.